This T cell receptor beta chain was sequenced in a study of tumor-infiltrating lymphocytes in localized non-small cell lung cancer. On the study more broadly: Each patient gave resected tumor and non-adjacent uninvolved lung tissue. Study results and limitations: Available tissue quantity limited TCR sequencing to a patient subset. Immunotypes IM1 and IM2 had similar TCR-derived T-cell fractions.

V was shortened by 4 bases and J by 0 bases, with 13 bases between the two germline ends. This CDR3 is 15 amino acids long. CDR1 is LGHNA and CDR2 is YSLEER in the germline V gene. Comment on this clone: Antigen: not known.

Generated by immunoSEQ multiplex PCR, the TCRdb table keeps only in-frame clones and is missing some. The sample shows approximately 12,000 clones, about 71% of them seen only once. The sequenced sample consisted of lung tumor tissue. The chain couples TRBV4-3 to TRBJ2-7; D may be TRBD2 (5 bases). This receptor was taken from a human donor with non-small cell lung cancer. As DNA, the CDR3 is TGCGCCAGCAGCCCCGGGCCGGGAAGCTCCTACGAGCAGTACTTC. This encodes CASSPGPGSSYEQYF.